The 7 T cell receptor beta chains given below trace back to one sample, sequenced in a study of blood T cells in healthy people across ages. A second PCR of about 7 to 12 cycles used a sample-barcoded 5' primer and a J-beta primer mix. TCRdb independently ran MiXCR on the 5' RACE reads; one entry per CDR3 protein. This sample carries 700,000 to 1,000,000 distinct CDR3 sequences, approximately 48% of them seen once, and the ten largest clones take around 21%. Sequenced input: blood. These receptors all come from a man between 60 and 70 years old in good health.

The V call is TRBV29-1, the J call TRBJ2-5; D call uncertain. Germline CDR1 SQVTM, CDR2 ANQGSEA. V lost 7 bases and J 2 bases, leaving 17 bases between the germline ends. The CDR3 covers 14 residues. This CDR3 is CSATRKVIQETQYF. The CDR3, as DNA: TGCAGCGCTACACGGAAGGTCATACAAGAGACCCAGTACTTC.

This clonotype was detected a few times. This chain joins TRBV7-2 and TRBJ2-7; 8 bases fit TRBD2. The germline gives CDR1 SGHTA, CDR2 FQGNSA. CDR3 length equals 17 residues. J was trimmed by 1 base and V by 1 base; bases with no gene match: 9. The CDR3: CASSLGVDQRGSYEQYF. The CDR3 nucleotides are TGTGCCAGCAGCTTAGGGGTAGACCAGCGGGGGTCCTACGAGCAGTACTTC.

The chain links TRBV3-1 to TRBJ1-5; D not resolved. Deletions cut 0 bases from V and 6 bases from J, with 6 bases between. Per the germline V gene, CDR1 is LGHDT and CDR2 is YNNKEL (reference sequence). This CDR3 has 13 residues. This CDR3 reads CASSQDHFQPQHF. The CDR3 DNA is TGTGCCAGCAGCCAAGATCATTTTCAGCCCCAGCATTTT.

This sequence joins TRBV6-5 and TRBJ2-1; D remains ambiguous. CDR1 and CDR2 (germline): MNHEY, SVGAGI. Trimming took 4 bases from V and 5 from J, leaving 9 bases between them. The CDR3 covers 13 residues. DNA for the CDR3: TGTGCCAGCAGTTCCCGATCCCACAATGAGCAGTTCTTC. Translation gives CASSSRSHNEQFF.

This clonotype showed up just a few times. The V call is TRBV7-2, the J call TRBJ2-1, with D maybe TRBD2 (5 bases). Between the trimmed V and J ends, which lost 5 bases and 2 bases, there was a span of 16 bases. Germline CDR1 and CDR2: SGHTA and FQGNSA. The CDR3 is 16 amino acids. The CDR3 bases are TGTGCCAGCAGCGCCCCCCTGGCGGGTCCCTACAATGAGCAGTTCTTC. Its translation: CASSAPLAGPYNEQFF.

At least ten counts were recorded for this clonotype. The rearrangement joins TRBV18 to TRBJ2-7; 8 bases are a match to TRBD1. Trimming cost V 1 base and J 5 bases; bases outside gene matches: 1. CDR3 length equals 13 residues. The germline V gene has CDR1 KGHSH and CDR2 LQKENI. CDR3 DNA sequence: TGTGCCAGCTCACCACGCAGGGGGCACGAGCAGTACTTC. Translating it yields CASSPRRGHEQYF.

In this sample, this clonotype turned up once. A read error may account for a junction end that differs from germline. The chain is built from TRBV6-1 and TRBJ2-7, with D possibly being TRBD2 (6 bases). The J call is doubtful: the DNA matches TRBJ2-5 better. The CDR3 loop spans 15 amino acids. Germline CDR1 is MNHNS and CDR2 is SASEGT. CDR3 in amino acids: CACSEGGGFLETQYF. The CDR3 DNA is TGTGCCTGCAGTGAAGGAGGAGGGTTTTTAGAGACCCAGTACTTC.